This T cell receptor beta chain was sequenced in a study of blood T cell repertoires in COVID-19 (dated by TCRdb to 2020 to 2021). The study in broad terms: Collaborator samples came from the United States, Italy and Spain and covered acute and convalescent phases of COVID-19. The material from the prospective study consisted of cDNA or gDNA derived from T cells, B-cell-depleted T cells, or PBMCs. The dataset comprised deeply sampled blood TCRbeta repertoires from subjects exposed to, actively infected with, or recovered from COVID-19. The repertoires were made available in a free public database intended to serve as a resource for research on the immune response to SARS-CoV-2. The samples were drawn from the first 160 participants of the ongoing ImmuneRACE study and from more than 1,000 subjects provided by 6 global collaborators. A de-identified subject ID, COVID-19 status, age in years and sex were almost always included in the sample metadata. HLA class I and class II types, where available, came from metadata supplied by the sample provider rather than from assay-based typing.

A note on this clone: What this receptor recognizes is not known. No base quality information exists; no much larger clone differs at one position.

In the prospective study, participants were roughly 18 to 89 years old, resided in fewer than 25 geographic areas of the United States, and were enrolled through a virtual design. Cohort assignment in the prospective study relied on participant-reported clinical history from a screening survey and a study questionnaire. Exposed participants were defined as having been in contact with someone with a PCR-confirmed or clinician-diagnosed COVID-19 case within 2 weeks of study entry. In the prospective study, mobile phlebotomists collected whole blood, serum and a nasopharyngeal or oropharyngeal swab from each participant. Over a 2-month period, participants in the prospective study had the option of providing additional blood draws and questionnaires. Blood samples from the prospective study were shipped frozen or at room temperature prior to DNA extraction. Overall study results and their limits: Clinical and demographic metadata were provided uncurated, with the amount varying by source and participant.

TCRbeta CDR3 regions were amplified from genomic DNA using the immunoSEQ Assay, a bias-controlled multiplex PCR. Per the authors' processing: The number of nucleated cells in each sample was estimated from the amplification of reference gene primers within the assay. Sequence reads were collapsed and filtered to measure the absolute abundance of every unique TCRbeta CDR3 rearrangement. For each sample, productive Simpson clonality was calculated by taking the square root of Simpson's diversity index across productive rearrangements. TCRdb holds this immuneACCESS table with in-frame rearrangements only. Some clones are missing; in checked studies, unresolved V genes explain under half, and the rest has no known cause. V, J and clone size were drawn from that table, and D and trimming were deduced from the DNA. The sample table contains about 140,000 clones; only one count was recorded for over 70% of them. Of the sample, roughly 5% is held by the ten largest clones.

V and J are truncated by 3 bases and 6 bases respectively, leaving an intervening sequence of 19 bases. The germline V gene sets CDR1 to SGHDT and CDR2 to YYEEEE. The CDR3 covers 15 residues, taking in both the cysteine and the phenylalanine. The CDR3 DNA has 45 bases and is translated from base 1. This sequence was found in a man between 65 and 79 years old who had been exposed to COVID-19. Input material: PBMCs or T cells enriched from blood (not recorded which). The receptor chain draws on TRBV5-6 and TRBJ2-7, with TRBD2 as a weak D call on 6 bases. The nucleotides are TGTGCCAGCAGCTATCGGGGACTCGGAGTGGTCGAGCAGTACTTC. It translates to CASSYRGLGVVEQYF.